This TCR beta chain was profiled in a study of blood T cell repertoires in COVID-19. The V and J ends lost 7 bases and 2 bases respectively, with 20 bases between them. The germline CDR1 and CDR2 sequences are LNHDA and SQIVND (reference sequence). CDR3 length equals 16 residues. Some clones are missing from TCRdb's copy, which holds only in-frame ones; the method was immunoSEQ multiplex PCR. The profile shows 150,000 to 200,000 clones, more than 75% of them singletons. Participants were aged about 18 to 90 years, lived in under 25 US areas, and enrolled virtually. Two consecutive negative NP/OP PCR tests, clearance, or resolved symptoms defined Cohort 3 recovery.

The receptor was isolated from a man in his forties who had recovered from COVID-19. The sequenced material came from PBMCs or T cells enriched from blood (not recorded which). The V gene is TRBV19, the J gene TRBJ1-2; no definite D call. The CDR3 region is CASNPITGIRNYGYTF. DNA of the CDR3: TGTGCCAGTAATCCCATAACGGGGATAAGAAACTATGGCTACACCTTC.